A selection of T cell receptor beta chains follows, all from one sample in a study of shared clonotypes between healthy human individuals. Produced via immunoSEQ multiplex PCR; TCRdb's table is partial and in-frame only. The sample lists about 490,000 clones; approximately 82% were seen once. The sample consisted of PBMCs. The receptors were gathered from a woman between 40 and 50 years old in good health. Some clones in this sample may be carry-over from other donors' samples. Both conserved end residues are part of each CDR3. The order of the fields is clone size, D gene, J gene, V gene, CDR3 DNA, CDR3 protein. A D gene is named only where the DNA matches it firmly. Clone size appears in some rows only: once, few, many, or a class for an expanded clone.

clone size: -
D gene: TRBD2
J gene: TRBJ2-1
V gene: TRBV7-8
CDR3 DNA: TGTGCCAGCAGCTTATGGACTAGCGGGAATAATGAGCAGTTCTTC
CDR3 protein: CASSLWTSGNNEQFF

clone size: -
D gene: -
J gene: TRBJ2-3
V gene: TRBV6-1
CDR3 DNA: TGTGCCAGCAGTGAATGGGGGTACACAGATACGCAGTATTTT
CDR3 protein: CASSEWGYTDTQYF

clone size: -
D gene: -
J gene: TRBJ2-1
V gene: TRBV6-4
CDR3 DNA: TGTGCCAGCAGTGAGACTGGAAACAATGAGCAGTTCTTC
CDR3 protein: CASSETGNNEQFF

clone size: -
D gene: -
J gene: TRBJ2-3
V gene: TRBV11-2
CDR3 DNA: TGTGCCAGCAGCCCTGTTCAGCGCGGGCTTACAGATACGCAGTATTTT
CDR3 protein: CASSPVQRGLTDTQYF

clone size: -
D gene: TRBD2
J gene: TRBJ2-1
V gene: TRBV9
CDR3 DNA: TGTGCCAGCAGCTCCCCCCTAGCGGGATCCCCCAACAATGAGCAGTTCTTC
CDR3 protein: CASSSPLAGSPNNEQFF

clone size: -
D gene: -
J gene: TRBJ1-2
V gene: TRBV19
CDR3 DNA: TGTGCCAGTAGGGGGGCAGGGCCTGGCTACACCTTC
CDR3 protein: CASRGAGPGYTF

clone size: few
D gene: -
J gene: TRBJ2-7
V gene: TRBV2
CDR3 DNA: TGTGCCAGCAAGCAGGGGTGGTTGTGGGAGCAGTACTTC
CDR3 protein: CASKQGWLWEQYF

clone size: -
D gene: -
J gene: TRBJ1-1
V gene: TRBV15
CDR3 DNA: TGTGCCACCAGCAGCAGGCAGGGCCACACTGAAGCTTTCTTT
CDR3 protein: CATSSRQGHTEAFF

clone size: -
D gene: TRBD2
J gene: TRBJ2-1
V gene: TRBV6-5
CDR3 DNA: TGTGCCAGCAGTATCCGGACTAGCGGGAGCGGTGAGCAGTTCTTC
CDR3 protein: CASSIRTSGSGEQFF

clone size: -
D gene: -
J gene: TRBJ2-7
V gene: TRBV11-2
CDR3 DNA: TGTGCCAGCAGCTTAGAGGTGGGAGCCTACGAGCAGTACTTC
CDR3 protein: CASSLEVGAYEQYF

clone size: few
D gene: TRBD1
J gene: TRBJ1-2
V gene: TRBV30
CDR3 DNA: TGTGCCTGGAGTGTACTAGAGGGGGCGGGCGGCTACACCTTC
CDR3 protein: CAWSVLEGAGGYTF

clone size: -
D gene: -
J gene: TRBJ2-5
V gene: TRBV5-1
CDR3 DNA: TGCGCCAGCAGCTTGGGGCGGAATCAAAAAGAGACCCAGTACTTC
CDR3 protein: CASSLGRNQKETQYF

clone size: once
D gene: -
J gene: TRBJ1-1
V gene: TRBV5-1
CDR3 DNA: TGCGCCAGCAGCCCCAGGGTAGGGAACACTGAAGCTTTCTTT
CDR3 protein: CASSPRVGNTEAFF

clone size: few
D gene: -
J gene: TRBJ1-4
V gene: TRBV19
CDR3 DNA: TGTGCCAGTAGTACCTACTCGACAGGTACTAATGAAAAACTGTTTTTT
CDR3 protein: CASSTYSTGTNEKLFF

clone size: once
D gene: TRBD1
J gene: TRBJ1-5
V gene: TRBV7-9
CDR3 DNA: TGTGCCAGCAGCTTCGGGACAGGCAATCAGCCCCAGCATTTT
CDR3 protein: CASSFGTGNQPQHF

clone size: once
D gene: -
J gene: TRBJ1-1
V gene: TRBV5-1
CDR3 DNA: TGCGCCAGCAGCGTCGACAGCAACACTGAAGCTTTCTTT
CDR3 protein: CASSVDSNTEAFF

clone size: -
D gene: -
J gene: TRBJ2-1
V gene: TRBV10-2
CDR3 DNA: TGCGCCAGCAGCTCTGCCTCCAGTGAGCAGTTCTTC
CDR3 protein: CASSSASSEQFF